A single sample gave rise to the 32 T cell receptor beta chains below, sequenced in a study of shared clonotypes between healthy human individuals. Here immunoSEQ multiplex PCR was the method, and the copy in TCRdb shows in-frame clones only, minus some. The data contain more than 2,000,000 clones, roughly 93% of them singletons. What was sequenced was naive CD4+ T cells from PBMCs. The subset was: CD45RA+ positively selected. All receptors derive from a man aged 18 to 35 in good health. Some clones in this sample may be carry-over from other donors' samples.

The chain uses TRBV5-8 and TRBJ1-5; maybe TRBD1 (5 bases). CDR3 length: 13 residues. Trimming removed 3 bases from V and 7 bases from J, with 11 bases in between. The germline V gene encodes CDR1 SGHTS and CDR2 YDEGEE. The CDR3 nucleotides read TGTGCCAGCAGCTGGGGGACGGCCCAGCCCCAGCATTTT. Translating it yields CASSWGTAQPQHF.

The chain joins TRBV2 to TRBJ2-2; no firm D call. Germline assignment: CDR1 SNHLY and CDR2 FYNNEI. CDR3 length: 13 amino acids. The V and J ends lost 0 bases and 5 bases respectively, with 4 bases between them. The CDR3 reads CASSEAWTGELFF. For the CDR3, the DNA is TGTGCCAGCAGTGAAGCGTGGACCGGGGAGCTGTTTTTT. Filled out from reference TRBV2 and TRBJ2-2, the complete variable domain reads EPEVTQTPSHQVTQMGQEVILRCVPISNHLYFYWYRQILGQKVEFLVSFYNNEISEKSEIFDDQFSVERPDGSNFTLKIRSTKLEDSAMYFCASSEAWTGELFFGEGSRLTVL.

The chain combines TRBV19 with TRBJ1-5, with unresolved D. V was pared by 7 bases and J by 0 bases, with 19 bases between. The CDR3 has 17 amino acids. Looked up from germline, CDR1 is LNHDA and CDR2 is SQIVND (reference sequence). The CDR3 loop reads CASKGVLLSHSNQPQHF. CDR3 coding DNA: TGTGCCAGTAAGGGCGTGCTACTCTCCCATAGCAATCAGCCCCAGCATTTT.

The CDR3 here is CASSVEAGGSYGYTF. DNA for the CDR3: TGTGCCAGCAGCGTAGAGGCAGGGGGTTCCTATGGCTACACCTTC. V and J are TRBV9 and TRBJ1-2; 7 positions match TRBD1. The CDR3 length is 15 residues. V trimming: 0 bases; J trimming: 4 bases; junction bases outside the gene matches: 6. From germline, CDR1 is SGDLS and CDR2 YYNGEE.

The genes are TRBV29-1 and TRBJ1-1; 8 positions match TRBD1. V dropped 4 bases and J dropped 3; count of bases not matched to a gene: 7. This CDR3 spans 14 amino acids. Per the germline V gene, CDR1 is SQVTM and CDR2 is ANQGSEA. This chain's CDR3 is CSVARLTGDTEAFF. In nucleotides, the CDR3 is TGCAGCGTTGCCCGCTTGACAGGGGACACTGAAGCTTTCTTT. Based on the CDR3 plus reference TRBV29-1 and TRBJ1-1, the full variable domain is SAVISQKPSRDICQRGTSLTIQCQVDSQVTMMFWYRQQPGQSLTLIATANQGSEATYESGFVIDKFPISRPNLTFSTLTVSNMSPEDSSIYLCSVARLTGDTEAFFGQGTRLTVV.

This sequence joins TRBV25-1 and TRBJ2-7; D remains ambiguous. Trimming removed 0 bases from V and 5 bases from J, with 11 bases in between. Per germline, CDR1 MGHDK and CDR2 SYGVNS. The CDR3 contains 14 residues. CDR3 nucleotide sequence: TGTGCCAGCAGTGAATATAGGAAGAGCCACGAGCAGTACTTC. Its translation: CASSEYRKSHEQYF.

This rearrangement joins TRBV6-5 to TRBJ2-5; 7 nucleotides line up with TRBD2. The end of the DNA aligns better with TRBJ2-7, so the J call may be wrong. Per the germline V gene, CDR1 is MNHEY and CDR2 is SVGAGI. This CDR3 is built from 15 residues. CDR3 region: CASSWGGDATYEQYF. The CDR3 region has the DNA TGTGCCAGCAGTTGGGGAGGGGATGCAACCTACGAGCAGTACTTC.

The chain uses TRBV2 and TRBJ1-1; D perhaps matches TRBD1 (5 bases). Trimming shortened V by 7 bases and J by 1 base, and 16 bases separated the two germline ends. This CDR3 region has 15 residues. Germline assignment: CDR1 SNHLY and CDR2 FYNNEI. DNA of the CDR3: TGTGCCAGCAACATAAACCGACAGCCGAACACTGAAGCTTTCTTT. Protein sequence: CASNINRQPNTEAFF.

This clone occurred a few times. The CDR3 DNA reads TGTGCCAGCAAAGAGGTTAGACGGGGACTAGCGGTCACCGGGGAGCTGTTTTTT. This translates into CASKEVRRGLAVTGELFF. This sequence joins TRBV4-2 and TRBJ2-2; 11 bases agree with TRBD2. With V trimmed by 7 bases and J by 4 bases, 14 bases remained unmatched. The CDR3 covers 18 residues. Per germline, CDR1 LGHNA and CDR2 YNFKEQ.

The genes are TRBV5-6 and TRBJ2-7, with D possibly being TRBD1 or TRBD2 (5 bases each). Germline CDR1 is SGHDT and CDR2 is YYEEEE. This CDR3 is 15 amino acids long. Trimming cost V 6 bases and J 3 bases, with 19 bases left between them. The CDR3 DNA reads TGTGCCAGCACCCCGGGGCCCCACGAAATCTACGAGCAGTACTTC. Its translation: CASTPGPHEIYEQYF.

This chain links TRBV6-1 with TRBJ2-2; unclear D gene. Germline V CDR1 and CDR2: MNHNS, SASEGT. Between the trimmed V and J ends, which lost 8 bases and 0 bases, there was a span of 10 bases. The CDR3 extends over 14 amino acids. This CDR3 reads CASRAAANTGELFF. CDR3 bases: TGTGCCAGCCGGGCGGCCGCGAACACCGGGGAGCTGTTTTTT.

This clone was recorded only once. The chain employs TRBV27 and TRBJ1-5; D is ambiguous. Germline loops: CDR1 MNHEY, CDR2 SMNVEV (reference sequence). Trimming took off 6 bases at V and 2 bases at J, with 8 bases between the two ends. The CDR3 runs 13 residues. CDR3 DNA sequence: TGTGCCAGCAGCTCTTATCGCAATCAGCCCCAGCATTTT. Its translation: CASSSYRNQPQHF.

The rearrangement joins TRBV4-2 to TRBJ2-1; 9 bases match TRBD2. The CDR3 loop spans 15 amino acids. The V gene end was trimmed by 1 base and the J gene end by 6 bases; junction bases not matched to a gene: 4. Germline V gene sequence: CDR1 LGHNA, CDR2 YNFKEQ. This chain's CDR3 is CASSQGLAESNEQFF. The DNA for the CDR3 is TGTGCCAGCAGCCAAGGACTAGCGGAGTCCAATGAGCAGTTCTTC.

V and J are TRBV5-1 and TRBJ1-4; D is unclear. The CDR3 is 15 residues long. Germline V lookup: CDR1 SGHRS, CDR2 YFSETQ. V lost 1 base, J lost 0 bases, and 7 bases lay in between. The CDR3 sequence is CASSLRDATNEKLFF. DNA of the CDR3: TGCGCCAGCAGCTTGAGGGATGCAACTAATGAAAAACTGTTTTTT. Complete variable domain (other parts from reference TRBV5-1 and TRBJ1-4): KAGVTQTPRYLIKTRGQQVTLSCSPISGHRSVSWYQQTPGQGLQFLFEYFSETQRNKGNFPGRFSGRQFSNSRSEMNVSTLELGDSALYLCASSLRDATNEKLFFGSGTQLSVL.

This chain connects TRBV21-1 to TRBJ2-1; the D call in the table, TRBD1, was not verified against the DNA. TRBV21-1 is given as a pseudogene. The CDR3 runs 17 residues. CDR3 protein: CASSKAGSRQKYNEQFF. CDR3 DNA sequence: TGTGCCAGCAGCAAAGCGGGCAGCCGACAAAAGTACAATGAGCAGTTCTTC.

The rearrangement links TRBV30 to TRBJ1-4, with a weak D call TRBD1 (5 bases). There are 14 residues in the CDR3. V was pared by 3 bases and J by 8 bases, with 16 bases between. Germline CDR1 and CDR2: GTSNPN and SVGIG (reference sequence). The CDR3, as DNA: TGTGCCTGGAGGATCAGGGAGGGAACGGAAAAACTGTTTTTT. Translated, it gives CAWRIREGTEKLFF.

This rearrangement joins TRBV21-1 to TRBJ2-2; TRBD1, the D gene given by the table, was not confirmed from the DNA. TRBV21-1 is listed as a pseudogene. CDR3 length: 17 residues. Here the CDR3 DNA reads TGTGCCAGCAGCAAAGCCTTGGGCAGGGGGGTCCCCGGGGAGCTGTTTTTT. Translation gives CASSKALGRGVPGELFF.

The V and J genes are TRBV7-2 and TRBJ2-3, with D perhaps matching TRBD2 (6 bases). Per germline, CDR1 SGHTA and CDR2 FQGNSA. V lost 5 bases to trimming and J lost 0 bases, with 9 bases between them. The CDR3 sequence is 14 residues long. The CDR3 bases are TGTGCCAGCAGCCCGGGGGTTAGCACAGATACGCAGTATTTT. This gives the protein CASSPGVSTDTQYF.

A single count supports this clone. This chain joins TRBV6-6 and TRBJ1-2; D is perhaps TRBD1 (5 bases). Germline CDR1 reads MNHNY; CDR2 reads SVGAGI (reference sequence). The CDR3 contains 14 residues. V was cut by 7 bases and J by 4 bases, with 16 bases left in between. The CDR3 region is CASTLRGASYGYTF. CDR3 nucleotides: TGTGCCAGCACCTTGCGTGGGGCAAGCTATGGCTACACCTTC.

This clone was seen more than once but under ten times. This chain joins TRBV6-5 and TRBJ1-2, with TRBD1 matching 7 bases. CDR1 is MNHEY, CDR2 SVGAGI, per germline. Losses at the gene ends were 5 bases for V and 3 bases for J; bases not matched to a gene: 6. The CDR3 is 14 amino acids. The CDR3 sequence: CASSPGTVYYGYTF. In nucleotides, the CDR3 is TGTGCCAGCAGTCCCGGGACAGTCTACTATGGCTACACCTTC.

As to this clone: The same CDR3 arises from other DNA sequences in this sample as well. This chain joins TRBV28 and TRBJ1-1, with a weak D call TRBD1 (5 bases). This CDR3 is built from 14 residues. The V end was cut by 5 bases, the J end by 1 base, with 11 bases between. Germline V lookup: CDR1 MDHEN, CDR2 SYDVKM. The CDR3 region is CASSLGTGNTEAFF. The DNA of the CDR3 is TGTGCCAGCAGTCTGGGAACAGGGAACACTGAAGCTTTCTTT.

This clone has just one count. The same CDR3 is also encoded by other DNA sequences in this sample. V and J are TRBV28 and TRBJ2-3; the D is unclear. Germline CDR1 and CDR2: MDHEN and SYDVKM. Trimming left V 5 bases short and J 0 bases short, with 3 bases between. The CDR3 is 12 residues long. The CDR3 region is CASSDSTDTQYF. As DNA, the CDR3 is TGTGCCAGCAGTGATAGCACAGATACGCAGTATTTT.

This clone was found once. The V and J genes are TRBV4-1 and TRBJ1-4, with TRBD1 as a possible D gene (6 bases). The germline CDR1 and CDR2 sequences are MGHRA and YSYEKL. The CDR3 contains 16 residues. V dropped 0 bases and J dropped 5 bases, with 13 bases sitting between them. The CDR3 DNA sequence: TGCGCCAGCAGCCAAGATGCAGGGGCTACAAATGAAAAACTGTTTTTT. Translation: CASSQDAGATNEKLFF.

The chain couples TRBV2 to TRBJ2-3; the D gene could be TRBD1 or TRBD2 (5 bases each). Trimming removed 4 bases at V and 10 bases at J, with 24 bases between. CDR3 length equals 16 residues. The germline V gene encodes CDR1 SNHLY and CDR2 FYNNEI. The CDR3 DNA reads TGTGCCAGCAGTGCGGCAGGGCGGGCCCTCGTTGTGTCGCAGTATTTT. This encodes CASSAAGRALVVSQYF.

About this clone itself: The identical CDR3 is also encoded by other nucleotide sequences in the sample. The genes are TRBV5-1 and TRBJ1-5; D not resolved. This CDR3 is 13 amino acids long. Germline V gives CDR1 SGHRS, CDR2 YFSETQ. The ends were cut back, 2 bases at V and 1 base at J, with 4 bases in the middle. The CDR3, as DNA: TGCGCCAGCAGCTTCGGCAGCAATCAGCCCCAGCATTTT. Its translation is CASSFGSNQPQHF.

The CDR3 reads CASSQQGLAGANVLTF. DNA for the CDR3: TGTGCCAGCAGTCAACAGGGCCTCGCTGGGGCCAACGTCCTGACTTTC. The J gene is TRBJ2-6, the V gene TRBV27; the D gene is possibly TRBD1 (6 bases). Looked up from germline, CDR1 is MNHEY and CDR2 is SMNVEV (reference sequence). The CDR3 length is 16 residues. V was shortened by 5 bases and J by 2 bases, with 13 bases between the two germline ends.

The V call is TRBV5-1, the J call TRBJ2-3; D is perhaps TRBD2 (5 bases). Germline CDR1 reads SGHRS; CDR2 reads YFSETQ. The V gene lost 6 bases and the J gene lost 6 bases, with 14 bases spanning the gap. The CDR3 has 13 amino acids. The chain's CDR3 is CASKFAGGDTQYF. The CDR3 bases are TGCGCCAGCAAGTTTGCGGGCGGTGATACGCAGTATTTT.

The rearrangement uses TRBV10-3 and TRBJ1-5, with a possible D match to TRBD1 (5 bases). V lost 0 bases and J lost 5, with 17 bases in between. This CDR3 has 17 residues. Germline-derived CDR1 and CDR2 are ENHRY and SYGVKD. The CDR3, as DNA: TGTGCCATCAGTGAGTCAGGAGTCCGGGGGGAATATCAGCCCCAGCATTTT. Amino acids: CAISESGVRGEYQPQHF.

Comments on this clone: Different DNA sequences within this sample yield the same CDR3. The gene calls are TRBV5-1 and TRBJ2-7; TRBD1 agrees at 9 bases. V shed 5 bases and J 3 bases; nucleotides not matched to a gene: 6. This CDR3 has 14 amino acids. Looked up from germline, CDR1 is SGHRS and CDR2 is YFSETQ. CDR3 coding DNA: TGCGCCAGCAGTCCCAACAGGGGGCTCTACGAGCAGTACTTC. As protein: CASSPNRGLYEQYF.

The chain carries TRBV5-1 and TRBJ2-7; 8 nucleotides align to TRBD1. The J segment lost 5 bases and the V segment lost 4 bases, leaving 8 bases of the junction unmatched. This CDR3 is 14 amino acids long. Germline V gene sequence: CDR1 SGHRS, CDR2 YFSETQ. CDR3 DNA: TGCGCCAGCAGCCGAAGCGGACAGGGCGACGAGCAGTACTTC. Amino acid sequence: CASSRSGQGDEQYF. Full variable domain (rest looked up from reference TRBV5-1 and TRBJ2-7): KAGVTQTPRYLIKTRGQQVTLSCSPISGHRSVSWYQQTPGQGLQFLFEYFSETQRNKGNFPGRFSGRQFSNSRSEMNVSTLELGDSALYLCASSRSGQGDEQYFGPGTRLTVT.

J is TRBJ1-3 and V is TRBV5-1; possible D gene TRBD1, 5 bases. This CDR3 contains 15 residues. Per germline, CDR1 SGHRS and CDR2 YFSETQ. V was cut by 1 base and J by 5 bases, with 13 bases left in between. The CDR3 is CASSLSGAGRNTIYF. DNA of the CDR3: TGCGCCAGCAGCTTGAGCGGGGCAGGCAGAAACACCATATATTTT.

The chain links TRBV7-2 to TRBJ2-1, with D perhaps matching TRBD1 (5 bases). With 3 bases removed from V and 4 bases from J, the gap between germline ends came to 16 bases. Germline V lookup: CDR1 SGHTA, CDR2 FQGNSA. The CDR3 extends over 16 amino acids. CDR3 loop: CASSFRARAVYNEQFF. The CDR3 DNA follows: TGTGCCAGCAGCTTCCGGGCCAGGGCAGTTTACAATGAGCAGTTCTTC. Full variable domain (outside the CDR3, taken from reference TRBV7-2 and TRBJ2-1): GAGVSQSPSNKVTEKGKDVELRCDPISGHTALYWYRQSLGQGLEFLIYFQGNSAPDKSGLPSDRFSAERTGGSVSTLTIQRTQQEDSAVYLCASSFRARAVYNEQFFGPGTRLTVL.